This T cell receptor beta chain emerged from a study of metastatic and nonmetastatic thyroid tumors. Study background: Repertoires from malignant and benign thyroid patients were compared across blood and tumor or nodule tissue.

Study-level results: Significantly greater TCR beta diversity was reportedly found in malignant thyroid tumors than in benign nodules (in blood and tumor).

Authors' methods: Between-group CDR3 differences, defined by clinicopathological status, yielded a distant-metastasis classifier for papillary thyroid cancer. TCRdb re-called the PCR reads through MiXCR. TCRdb assigned the V and J calls; the authors' analysis was not used. The sample gives roughly 42,000 clones, approximately 19% of which show up once; around 15% is in the top ten. A word on this clone: What it binds is unknown. The same CDR3 is also encoded by other DNA sequences in this sample.

Prior to thyroid surgery, none of the patients had received any treatment. Input material: tumor tissue. The sequence derives from a female donor with papillary thyroid cancer or a benign thyroid nodule (not recorded which). Some clones in this sample may be carry-over from other donors' samples.

The CDR3 nucleotides read TGTGCCAGCAGCCCACGACTGGGTGAAAAACTGTTTTTT. Amino acid sequence: CASSPRLGEKLFF. The chain joins TRBV7-2 to TRBJ1-4, with D unresolved. CDR1 is SGHTA and CDR2 is FQGNSA in the germline V gene. The CDR3 length is 13 residues. Between the trimmed V and J ends, which lost 5 bases and 7 bases, there was a span of 11 bases.